The clone carrying this T cell receptor (beta chain) was picked up a small number of times. These data belong to a study of early T cells in non-severe SARS-CoV-2 infection. Via MiXCR, TCRdb re-called the 5' RACE reads, giving one row per CDR3 protein. The profile shows 95,000 to 150,000 distinct CDR3 sequences, approximately 15% of them singletons. The CDR3 sequence is 18 residues long. V lost 5 bases, J lost 4 bases, and 19 bases stayed unmatched. The sequenced material came from whole blood. The TCR comes from an adult who was a healthcare worker with PCR-confirmed SARS-CoV-2 infection or an uninfected control (not recorded which). V usage is TRBV12-3 or TRBV12-4 and J usage is TRBJ1-1, with 7 bases identical to TRBD1. The CDR3 DNA reads TGTGCCAGCAGTACCCTATGGGGACAGCAAGGCCAGAGCACTGAAGCTTTCTTT. Translated, it gives CASSTLWGQQGQSTEAFF.